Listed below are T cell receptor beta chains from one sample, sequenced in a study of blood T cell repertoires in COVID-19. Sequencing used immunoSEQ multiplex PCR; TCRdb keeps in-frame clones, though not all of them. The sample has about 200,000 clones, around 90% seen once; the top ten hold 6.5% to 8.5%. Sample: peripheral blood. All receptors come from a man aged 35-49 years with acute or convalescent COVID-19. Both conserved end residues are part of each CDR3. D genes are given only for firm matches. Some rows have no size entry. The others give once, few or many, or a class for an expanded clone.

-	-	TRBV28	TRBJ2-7	TGTGCCAGCACCGCTTCGACTAGTTTGGTGCAGTACTTC	CASTASTSLVQYF
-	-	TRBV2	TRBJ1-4	TGTGCCAGCAGTGAAGGAGCACAGGGAATGGTCATGGATGAAAAACTGTTTTTT	CASSEGAQGMVMDEKLFF
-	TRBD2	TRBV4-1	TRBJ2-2	TGCGCCAGCAGCTACACCAGCGGGGTTAACACCGGGGAGCTGTTTTTT	CASSYTSGVNTGELFF
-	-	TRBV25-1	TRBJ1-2	TGTGCCAGCAGTGAGTTGGGCGGCTACACCTTC	CASSELGGYTF
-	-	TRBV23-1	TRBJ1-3	TGCGCCAGCAGTCTCCGACAGTTTTCCTCTGGAAACACCATATATTTT	CASSLRQFSSGNTIYF
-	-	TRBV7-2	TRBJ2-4	TGTGCCAGCAGCTTAGCTGGGGGGGCCCGAAACATTCAGTACTTC	CASSLAGGARNIQYF
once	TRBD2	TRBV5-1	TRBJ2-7	TGCGCCAGCAGTCACACTAGCGGGGGACAATACGAGCAGTACTTC	CASSHTSGGQYEQYF
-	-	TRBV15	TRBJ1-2	TGTGCCACCAGCAGAAACAGGGACCCTGGCTACACCTTC	CATSRNRDPGYTF
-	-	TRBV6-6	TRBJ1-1	TGTGCCAGCATAGCACAGGGTGAAGCTTTCTTT	CASIAQGEAFF
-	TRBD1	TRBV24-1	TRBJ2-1	TGTGCCACCAGTGCCGACAGGGGGCAATACAATGAGCAGTTCTTC	CATSADRGQYNEQFF
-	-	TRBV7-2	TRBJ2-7	TGTGCCAGCAGCCCCATAGGCGGGGTATACGAGCAGTACTTC	CASSPIGGVYEQYF
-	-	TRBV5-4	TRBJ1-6	TGTGCCAGCAGCTTGGATGGCAGGGGACGGTCACCCCTCCACTTT	CASSLDGRGRSPLHF
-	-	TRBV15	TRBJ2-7	TGTGCCACCAGCAGAGACAGGGGTGACTACGAGCAGTACTTC	CATSRDRGDYEQYF
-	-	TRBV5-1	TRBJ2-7	TGCGCCAGCAGCTTGGCCGGTCGGGACGGGGGATACGAGCAGTACTTC	CASSLAGRDGGYEQYF
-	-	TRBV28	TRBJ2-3	TGTGCCAGCAGTTTAATAGCGGCCCTGAGCCGCACAGATACGCAGTATTTT	CASSLIAALSRTDTQYF
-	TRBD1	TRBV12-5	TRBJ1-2	TGTGCTAGTGGTTTGGGGGGACAGGGGGTCGATGGCTACACCTTC	CASGLGGQGVDGYTF
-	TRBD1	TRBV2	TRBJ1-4	TGTGCCAGCATATGGGACAGACGTGCAACTAATGAAAAACTGTTTTTT	CASIWDRRATNEKLFF
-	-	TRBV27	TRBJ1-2	TGTGCCAGCAGTCCGCAGGGTGACTATGGCTACACCTTC	CASSPQGDYGYTF
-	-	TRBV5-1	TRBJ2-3	TGCGCCAGCAGCCCGGGGGGATATGGGGGCGCAGATACGCAGTATTTT	CASSPGGYGGADTQYF
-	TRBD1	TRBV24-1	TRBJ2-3	TGTGCCACCAGTGATACCGGGACAGGGGGCACAGATACGCAGTATTTT	CATSDTGTGGTDTQYF
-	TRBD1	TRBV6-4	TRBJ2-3	TGTGCCAGCAGCAGGGACAGCTGGAGTGGGCAGTATTTT	CASSRDSWSGQYF
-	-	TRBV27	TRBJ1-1	TGTGCCAGCAGTTTAGGGATGGGAGGGGGACTGAACACTGAAGCTTTCTTT	CASSLGMGGGLNTEAFF
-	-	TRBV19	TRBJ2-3	TGTGCCAGTAGGGTTAGCGGTTTTAGCACAGATACGCAGTATTTT	CASRVSGFSTDTQYF
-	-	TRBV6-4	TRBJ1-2	TGTGCCAGCTCCCGGGACATCTTTAACTATGGCTACACCTTC	CASSRDIFNYGYTF
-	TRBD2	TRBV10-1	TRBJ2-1	TGCGCCAGCAGTGAGTCGGGCGGGGGGGCCCGAGACAATGAGCAGTTCTTC	CASSESGGGARDNEQFF
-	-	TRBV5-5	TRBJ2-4	TGTGCCAGCAAGGGGGGGACAAACATTCAGTACTTC	CASKGGTNIQYF
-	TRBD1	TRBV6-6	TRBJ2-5	TGTGCCAGCACCGAGGGACAGGGGGCGGCAGAGACCCAGTACTTC	CASTEGQGAAETQYF
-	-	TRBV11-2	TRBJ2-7	TGTGCCAGCAGCTTAGGACAGCTCTACGAGCAGTACTTC	CASSLGQLYEQYF
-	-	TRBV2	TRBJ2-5	TGTGCCAGCAGTTACGGGGAGACCCAGTACTTC	CASSYGETQYF
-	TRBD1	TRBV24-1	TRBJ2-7	TGTGCCACCAGTGAGGGCCAGGGGGCGCGTGAGCAGTACTTC	CATSEGQGAREQYF
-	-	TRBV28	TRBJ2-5	TGTGCCAGCAGTGAAGGGGGGAGGGGAGCGAGGAAGACCCAGTACTTC	CASSEGGRGARKTQYF
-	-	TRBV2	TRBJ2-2	TGTGCCAGCAGTGTTATAGCGCCCGGGGAGCTGTTTTTT	CASSVIAPGELFF
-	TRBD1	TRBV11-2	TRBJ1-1	TGTGCCAGCAGCTTATTTCCAGGGGGCGGCACTGAAGCTTTCTTT	CASSLFPGGGTEAFF
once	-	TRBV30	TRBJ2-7	TGTGCCTGGAGGAATCAAGGGGTGGGGGGCGAGCAGTACTTC	CAWRNQGVGGEQYF
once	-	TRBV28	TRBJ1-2	TGTGCCAGCACTACCCCGCAGGGGAGGGGATCGGTTGGTGGCTACACCTTC	CASTTPQGRGSVGGYTF
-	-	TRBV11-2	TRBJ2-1	TGTGCCAGCAGTCGAGGCAATGAGCAGTTCTTC	CASSRGNEQFF
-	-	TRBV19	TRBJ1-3	TGTGCCAGTAGTCTCACAGGCCTGGGCTCTGGAAACACCATATATTTT	CASSLTGLGSGNTIYF
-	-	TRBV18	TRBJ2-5	TGTGCCAGCTCCCCTACCCAAGAGACCCAGTACTTC	CASSPTQETQYF
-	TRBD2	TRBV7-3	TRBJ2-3	TGTGCCAGCAGCTTAACGTCCCTAGCGGCCCTTCCTAATACCGTCACAGATACGCAGTATTTT	CASSLTSLAALPNTVTDTQYF
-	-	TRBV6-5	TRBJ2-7	TGTGCCAGCAGTTACTCGGGGGACACCTACGAGCAGTACTTC	CASSYSGDTYEQYF
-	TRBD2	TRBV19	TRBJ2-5	TGTGCCAGTAGTATTAGCGGGGGGGCCAGGGAGACCCAGTACTTC	CASSISGGARETQYF
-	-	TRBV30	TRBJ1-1	TGTGCCTGGAGGTACAGGGCGAACACTGAAGCTTTCTTT	CAWRYRANTEAFF